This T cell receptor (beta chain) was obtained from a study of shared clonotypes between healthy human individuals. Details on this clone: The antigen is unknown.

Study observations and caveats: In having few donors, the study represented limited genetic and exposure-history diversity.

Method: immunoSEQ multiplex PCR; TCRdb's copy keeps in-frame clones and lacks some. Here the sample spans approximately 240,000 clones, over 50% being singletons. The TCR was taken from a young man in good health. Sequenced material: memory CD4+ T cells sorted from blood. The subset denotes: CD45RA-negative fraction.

The DNA for the CDR3 is TGTGCCAGCAGCCGCGACAGGGGAACTGAAGCTTTCTTT. It yields the protein CASSRDRGTEAFF. This rearrangement joins TRBV5-5 to TRBJ1-1; 8 nucleotides match TRBD1. The CDR3 spans 13 residues. Germline V lookup: CDR1 SGHKS, CDR2 YYEKEE (reference sequence). V trimming: 4 bases; J trimming: 5 bases; junction bases outside the gene matches: 4.